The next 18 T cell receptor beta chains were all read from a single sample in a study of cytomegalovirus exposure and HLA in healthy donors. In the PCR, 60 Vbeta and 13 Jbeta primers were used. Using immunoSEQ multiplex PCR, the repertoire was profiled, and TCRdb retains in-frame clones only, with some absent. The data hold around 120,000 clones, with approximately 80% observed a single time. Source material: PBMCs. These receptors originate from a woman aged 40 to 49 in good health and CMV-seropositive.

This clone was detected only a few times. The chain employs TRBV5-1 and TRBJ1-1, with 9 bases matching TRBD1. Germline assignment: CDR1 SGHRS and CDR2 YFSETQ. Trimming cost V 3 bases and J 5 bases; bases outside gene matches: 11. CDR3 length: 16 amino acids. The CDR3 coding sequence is TGCGCCAGCAGCTGGGGACAGGGAGGGCCTAGGACTGAAGCTTTCTTT. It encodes CASSWGQGGPRTEAFF.

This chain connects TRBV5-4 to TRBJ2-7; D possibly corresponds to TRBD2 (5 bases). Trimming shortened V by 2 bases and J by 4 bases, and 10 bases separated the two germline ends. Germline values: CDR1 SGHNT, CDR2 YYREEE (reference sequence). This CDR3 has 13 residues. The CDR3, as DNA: TGTGCCAGCAGCTTTGGACTCGATTACGAGCAGTACTTC. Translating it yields CASSFGLDYEQYF.

For the CDR3, the DNA is TGTGCCAGTAGGGTCGAGATTAATCAGCCCCAGCATTTT. Amino acid sequence: CASRVEINQPQHF. The chain recombines TRBV19 with TRBJ1-5; the D is unclear. CDR1 and CDR2 (germline): LNHDA, SQIVND (reference sequence). The V and J ends lost 6 bases and 4 bases respectively, with 10 bases between them. This CDR3 is 13 amino acids long. The full variable domain, with the rest looked up from reference TRBV19 and TRBJ1-5, is DGGITQSPKYLFRKEGQNVTLSCEQNLNHDAMYWYRQDPGQGLRLIYYSQIVNDFQKGDIAEGYSVSREKKESFPLTVTSAQKNPTAFYLCASRVEINQPQHFGDGTRLSIL.

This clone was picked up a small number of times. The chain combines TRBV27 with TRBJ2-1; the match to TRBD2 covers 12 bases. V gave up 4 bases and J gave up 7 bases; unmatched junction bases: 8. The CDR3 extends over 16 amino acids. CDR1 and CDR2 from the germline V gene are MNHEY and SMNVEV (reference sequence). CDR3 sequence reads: CASSWSSGRVPNEQFF. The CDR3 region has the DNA TGTGCCAGCAGTTGGTCTAGCGGGAGGGTCCCGAATGAGCAGTTCTTC.

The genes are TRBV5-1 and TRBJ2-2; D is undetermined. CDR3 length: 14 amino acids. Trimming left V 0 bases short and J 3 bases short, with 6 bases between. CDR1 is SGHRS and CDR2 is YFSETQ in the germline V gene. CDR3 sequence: CASSLAVDTGELFF. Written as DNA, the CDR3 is TGCGCCAGCAGCTTGGCGGTTGACACCGGGGAGCTGTTTTTT.

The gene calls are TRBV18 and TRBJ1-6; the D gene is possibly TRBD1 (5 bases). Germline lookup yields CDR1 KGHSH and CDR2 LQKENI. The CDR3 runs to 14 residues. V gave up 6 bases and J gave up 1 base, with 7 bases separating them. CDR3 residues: CASSQGSYNSPLHF. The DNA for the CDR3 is TGTGCCAGCTCTCAGGGTTCCTATAATTCACCCCTCCACTTT.

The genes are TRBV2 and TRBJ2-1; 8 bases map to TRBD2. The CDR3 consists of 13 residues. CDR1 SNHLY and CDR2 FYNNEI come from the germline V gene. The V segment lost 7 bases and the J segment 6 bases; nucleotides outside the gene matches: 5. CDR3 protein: CASKLADSNEQFF. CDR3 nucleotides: TGTGCCAGCAAACTAGCGGATTCCAATGAGCAGTTCTTC. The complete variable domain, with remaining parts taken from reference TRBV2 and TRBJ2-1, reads EPEVTQTPSHQVTQMGQEVILRCVPISNHLYFYWYRQILGQKVEFLVSFYNNEISEKSEIFDDQFSVERPDGSNFTLKIRSTKLEDSAMYFCASKLADSNEQFFGPGTRLTVL.

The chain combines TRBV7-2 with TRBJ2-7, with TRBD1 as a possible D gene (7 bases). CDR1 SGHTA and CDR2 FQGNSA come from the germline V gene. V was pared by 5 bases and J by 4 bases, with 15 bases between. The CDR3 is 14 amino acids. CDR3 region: CASSTAGQQYEQYF. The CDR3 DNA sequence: TGTGCCAGCAGCACCGCGGGACAGCAGTACGAGCAGTACTTC. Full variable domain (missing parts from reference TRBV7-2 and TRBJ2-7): GAGVSQSPSNKVTEKGKDVELRCDPISGHTALYWYRQSLGQGLEFLIYFQGNSAPDKSGLPSDRFSAERTGGSVSTLTIQRTQQEDSAVYLCASSTAGQQYEQYFGPGTRLTVT.

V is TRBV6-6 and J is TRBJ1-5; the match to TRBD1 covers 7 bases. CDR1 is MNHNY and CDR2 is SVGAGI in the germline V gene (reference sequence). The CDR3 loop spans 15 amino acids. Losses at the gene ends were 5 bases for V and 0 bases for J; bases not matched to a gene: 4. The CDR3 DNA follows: TGTGCCAGCAGTCGGGGACAGTCTAGCAATCAGCCCCAGCATTTT. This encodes CASSRGQSSNQPQHF.

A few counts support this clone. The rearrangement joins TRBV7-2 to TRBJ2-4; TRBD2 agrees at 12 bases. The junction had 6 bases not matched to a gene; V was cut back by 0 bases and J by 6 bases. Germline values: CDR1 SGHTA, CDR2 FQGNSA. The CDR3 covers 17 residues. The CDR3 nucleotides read TGTGCCAGCAGCTTAGCGTCTCTAGCGGGGGGGGGAAACATTCAGTACTTC. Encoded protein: CASSLASLAGGGNIQYF.

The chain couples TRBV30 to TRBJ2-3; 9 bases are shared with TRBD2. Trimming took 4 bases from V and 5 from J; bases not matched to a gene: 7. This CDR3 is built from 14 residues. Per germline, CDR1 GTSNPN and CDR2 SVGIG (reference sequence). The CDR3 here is CAWNPGLALDTQYF. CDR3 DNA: TGTGCCTGGAATCCGGGACTAGCCTTAGATACGCAGTATTTT.

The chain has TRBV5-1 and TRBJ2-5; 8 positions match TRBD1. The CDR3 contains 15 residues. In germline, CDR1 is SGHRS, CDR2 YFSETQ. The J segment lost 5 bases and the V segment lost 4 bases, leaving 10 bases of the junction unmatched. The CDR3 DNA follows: TGCGCCAGCAGCGCGACAGGGGCTGGAGTTGAGACCCAGTACTTC. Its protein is CASSATGAGVETQYF.

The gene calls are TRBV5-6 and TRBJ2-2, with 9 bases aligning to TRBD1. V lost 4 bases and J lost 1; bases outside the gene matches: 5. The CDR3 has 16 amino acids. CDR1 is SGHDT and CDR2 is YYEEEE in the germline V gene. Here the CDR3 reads CASSLRQGVNTGELFF. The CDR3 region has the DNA TGTGCCAGCAGCCTTCGACAGGGGGTGAACACCGGGGAGCTGTTTTTT.

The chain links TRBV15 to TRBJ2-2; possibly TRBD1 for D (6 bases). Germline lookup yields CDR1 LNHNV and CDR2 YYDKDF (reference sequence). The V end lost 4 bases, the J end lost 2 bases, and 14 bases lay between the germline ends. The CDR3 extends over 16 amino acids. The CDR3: CATSTGRTANTGELFF. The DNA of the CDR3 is TGTGCCACCAGCACCGGACGGACAGCCAACACCGGGGAGCTGTTTTTT.

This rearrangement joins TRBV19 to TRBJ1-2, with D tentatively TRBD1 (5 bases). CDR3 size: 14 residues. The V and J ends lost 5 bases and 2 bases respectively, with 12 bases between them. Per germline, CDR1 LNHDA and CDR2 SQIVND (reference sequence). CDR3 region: CASSFGGVNYGYTF. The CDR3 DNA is TGTGCCAGTAGTTTTGGGGGGGTGAACTATGGCTACACCTTC.

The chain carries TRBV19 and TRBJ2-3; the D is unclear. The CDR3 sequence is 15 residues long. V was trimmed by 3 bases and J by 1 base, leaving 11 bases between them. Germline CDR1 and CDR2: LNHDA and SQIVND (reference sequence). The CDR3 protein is CASSISGARTDTQYF. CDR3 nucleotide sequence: TGTGCCAGTAGTATCAGTGGAGCCCGCACAGATACGCAGTATTTT.

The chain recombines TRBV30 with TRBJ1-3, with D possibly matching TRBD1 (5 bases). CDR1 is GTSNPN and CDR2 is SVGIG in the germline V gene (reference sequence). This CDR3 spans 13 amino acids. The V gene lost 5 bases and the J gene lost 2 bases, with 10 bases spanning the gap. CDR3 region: CAWVQGTGNTIYF. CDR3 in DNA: TGTGCCTGGGTCCAGGGCACTGGAAACACCATATATTTT.

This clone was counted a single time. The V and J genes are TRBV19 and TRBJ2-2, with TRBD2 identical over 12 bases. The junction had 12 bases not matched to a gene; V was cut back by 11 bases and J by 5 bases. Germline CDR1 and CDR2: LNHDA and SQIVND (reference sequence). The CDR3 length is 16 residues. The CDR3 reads CASSLAGGRRTGELFF. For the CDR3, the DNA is TGTGCCTCTTCCCTAGCGGGAGGGCGAAGGACCGGGGAGCTGTTTTTT.